Below are 31 T cell receptor beta chains sequenced from a single sample in a study of T cell responses to AZD1222 COVID-19 vaccine. Sequencing used immunoSEQ multiplex PCR; TCRdb keeps in-frame clones, though not all of them. The data show roughly 150,000 clones, 85% to 95% seen once. Sequenced material: peripheral blood, taken on day 0 of AZD1222 vaccination. Receptors originate from an adult in good health.

The rearrangement joins TRBV7-9 to TRBJ1-5; no definite D call. V was pared by 1 base and J by 3 bases, with 7 bases between. Germline V gene lookup returns CDR1 SEHNR and CDR2 FQNEAQ (reference sequence). The CDR3 is 14 residues long. In DNA, the CDR3 is TGTGCCAGCAGCTTAGAAAGCACCAATCAGCCCCAGCATTTT. It is translated as CASSLESTNQPQHF.

The J gene is TRBJ2-1, the V gene TRBV3-1 (or the pseudogene TRBV3-2); D may be TRBD1 or TRBD2 (5 bases each). Germline CDR1 LGHDT, CDR2 YNNKEL (reference sequence). Deletions cut 1 base from V and 13 bases from J, with 17 bases between. CDR3 size: 14 residues. CDR3 residues: CASSQAGTRSEQFF. CDR3 DNA: TGTGCCAGCAGCCAAGCCGGGACGAGGTCGGAACAGTTCTTC.

In regard to this clone: Its ends do not fully match the called genes, so a read error is possible. The gene calls are TRBV18 and TRBJ1-2, with D uncertain. CDR1 is KGHSH and CDR2 is LQKENI in the germline V gene. This CDR3 has 13 residues. CDR3 bases: TGTGCCAGCTCCCCACAAGAGGAGGATGGCTACACCTTC. Amino acids: CASSPQEEDGYTF.

The gene calls are TRBV7-9 and TRBJ2-7; either TRBD1 or TRBD2 may fit D (5 bases each). Germline V gene sequence: CDR1 SEHNR, CDR2 FQNEAQ (reference sequence). The CDR3 sequence is 16 residues long. V dropped 5 bases and J dropped 0 bases, with 17 bases sitting between them. CDR3 coding DNA: TGTGCCAGCAGCCGACGAGAAGGGACGGACTCCTACGAGCAGTACTTC. Translated: CASSRREGTDSYEQYF.

This chain connects TRBV5-4 to TRBJ1-1; D is perhaps TRBD1 (6 bases). From germline, CDR1 is SGHNT and CDR2 YYREEE (reference sequence). V shed 4 bases and J shed 3 bases, with 22 bases lying between them. CDR3 size: 17 residues. In DNA form, the CDR3 reads TGTGCCAGCAGCGGGGGGCTGGAACGCAGAGCGGACACTGAAGCTTTCTTT. It codes for CASSGGLERRADTEAFF. The full variable domain, its missing parts supplied by reference TRBV5-4 and TRBJ1-1, is ETGVTQSPTHLIKTRGQQVTLRCSSQSGHNTVSWYQQALGQGPQFIFQYYREEENGRGNFPPRFSGLQFPNYSSELNVNALELDDSALYLCASSGGLERRADTEAFFGQGTRLTVV.

The chain couples TRBV7-2 to TRBJ1-2; the D gene is possibly TRBD1 (6 bases). Germline lookup yields CDR1 SGHTA and CDR2 FQGNSA. With 2 bases removed from V and 2 bases from J, the gap between germline ends came to 9 bases. The CDR3 totals 14 residues. The CDR3 loop is CASSLRGENYGYTF. In nucleotides, the CDR3 is TGTGCCAGCAGCTTAAGGGGGGAAAACTATGGCTACACCTTC.

The table lists this clone with a count of one. The gene calls are TRBV28 and TRBJ2-1; D possibly corresponds to TRBD2 (5 bases). The CDR3 is 16 residues long. V was clipped by 8 bases and J by 0 bases, with 17 bases between them. CDR1 MDHEN and CDR2 SYDVKM come from the germline V gene. This CDR3 is CASYGGLDGSYNEQFF. The CDR3 DNA is TGTGCCAGCTACGGCGGGCTCGACGGCTCCTACAATGAGCAGTTCTTC. Variable domain in full (rest from reference TRBV28 and TRBJ2-1): DVKVTQSSRYLVKRTGEKVFLECVQDMDHENMFWYRQDPGLGLRLIYFSYDVKMKEKGDIPEGYSVSREKKERFSLILESASTNQTSMYLCASYGGLDGSYNEQFFGPGTRLTVL.

The chain uses TRBV30 and TRBJ2-7; possible D gene TRBD2, 5 bases. V lost 2 bases and J lost 5, with 13 bases in between. Germline-derived CDR1 and CDR2 are GTSNPN and SVGIG (reference sequence). The CDR3 totals 13 residues. The CDR3 spells CAWSSMSGDEQYF. CDR3 coding DNA: TGTGCCTGGAGTAGCATGTCCGGGGACGAGCAGTACTTC. Looking up the rest from reference TRBV30 and TRBJ2-7 gives the full variable domain: SQTIHQWPATLVQPVGSPLSLECTVEGTSNPNLYWYRQAAGRGLQLLFYSVGIGQISSEVPQNLSASRPQDRQFILSSKKLLLSDSGFYLCAWSSMSGDEQYFGPGTRLTVT.

The V and J genes are TRBV5-1 and TRBJ1-1; TRBD1 might be the D (5 bases). Trimming removed 4 bases from V and 4 bases from J, with 11 bases in between. Germline V lookup: CDR1 SGHRS, CDR2 YFSETQ. This CDR3 contains 13 residues. The CDR3 DNA sequence: TGCGCCAGCAGCAAAGTCGGGGCCACTGAAGCTTTCTTT. Its protein is CASSKVGATEAFF.

V is TRBV27 and J is TRBJ2-1; 11 bases align to TRBD2. Per germline, CDR1 MNHEY and CDR2 SMNVEV (reference sequence). The CDR3 extends over 21 amino acids. With 3 bases clipped from V and 0 bases from J, the junction kept 16 bases outside the gene matches. DNA of the CDR3: TGTGCCAGCAGTTTGATTTCTGGGGGTAGCGGGAGGGCCTCCTCCTACAATGAGCAGTTCTTC. Protein sequence: CASSLISGGSGRASSYNEQFF.

The genes are TRBV11-2 and TRBJ2-3, with no clear D. The CDR3 has 12 amino acids. V was pared by 3 bases and J by 2 bases, with 3 bases between. The V gene's germline CDR1 is SGHAT and CDR2 FQNNGV. The CDR3 region is CASSFTTDTQYF. CDR3 in DNA: TGTGCCAGCAGCTTCACCACAGATACGCAGTATTTT.

The chain joins TRBV7-9 to TRBJ2-7, with 10 bases identical to TRBD1. This CDR3 comprises 14 residues. V trimming: 4 bases; J trimming: 5 bases; junction bases outside the gene matches: 5. Per germline, CDR1 SEHNR and CDR2 FQNEAQ (reference sequence). The CDR3 nucleotides read TGTGCCAGCAGCTACGGGACAGGGGCCCACGAGCAGTACTTC. Amino acids: CASSYGTGAHEQYF.

The J gene is TRBJ2-7, the V gene TRBV18, with 9 bases fitting TRBD1. There are 16 residues in the CDR3. The germline gives CDR1 KGHSH, CDR2 LQKENI. The junction had 5 bases not matched to a gene; V was cut back by 2 bases and J by 0 bases. DNA for the CDR3: TGTGCCAGCTCACCAACCGGGACAGGGAGCTCCTACGAGCAGTACTTC. Translation: CASSPTGTGSSYEQYF.

The chain has TRBV27 and TRBJ1-5; D might be TRBD1 (5 bases). Germline assignment: CDR1 MNHEY and CDR2 SMNVEV (reference sequence). The CDR3 loop spans 14 amino acids. V was trimmed by 3 bases and J by 2 bases, leaving 8 bases between them. In DNA, the CDR3 is TGTGCCAGCAGTTTTCTGGGGGGCAATCAGCCCCAGCATTTT. Amino acid sequence: CASSFLGGNQPQHF.

The chain couples TRBV18 to TRBJ2-7; TRBD1 matches 7 bases. The V gene end was trimmed by 2 bases and the J gene end by 3 bases; junction bases not matched to a gene: 1. Germline lookup yields CDR1 KGHSH and CDR2 LQKENI. This CDR3 has 13 amino acids. The CDR3: CASSPGQDYEQYF. As DNA, the CDR3 is TGTGCCAGCTCACCAGGACAGGACTACGAGCAGTACTTC.

This clone was seen once. This chain links TRBV3-1 (or the pseudogene TRBV3-2) with TRBJ2-7, with D hard to call. Looked up from germline, CDR1 is LGHDT and CDR2 is YNNKEL (reference sequence). V shed 0 bases and J shed 1 base, with 7 bases lying between them. This CDR3 is built from 14 residues. The CDR3 sequence is CASSQDPGSYEQYF. Here the CDR3 DNA reads TGTGCCAGCAGCCAAGACCCAGGTTCCTACGAGCAGTACTTC.

The V gene is TRBV6-5, the J gene TRBJ1-1; tentative D call: TRBD1 (5 bases). The V and J ends lost 7 bases and 3 bases respectively, with 12 bases between them. The germline V gene encodes CDR1 MNHEY and CDR2 SVGAGI. CDR3 length: 13 residues. The CDR3 sequence is CASNAEGHTEAFF. The CDR3 DNA sequence: TGTGCCAGCAACGCTGAGGGGCACACTGAAGCTTTCTTT.

V is TRBV7-9 and J is TRBJ1-6; D is unresolved. Germline V lookup: CDR1 SEHNR, CDR2 FQNEAQ (reference sequence). The CDR3 loop spans 17 amino acids. V lost 5 bases and J lost 2, with 16 bases in between. CDR3 in DNA: TGTGCCAGCAGCCTCCCCTCAGACAAAACCTATAATTCACCCCTCCACTTT. Its protein product is CASSLPSDKTYNSPLHF.

The genes are TRBV5-1 and TRBJ1-3, with D maybe TRBD1 (5 bases). Germline lookup yields CDR1 SGHRS and CDR2 YFSETQ. The CDR3 is 16 amino acids. The ends were cut back, 0 bases at V and 3 bases at J, with 13 bases in the middle. In DNA, the CDR3 is TGCGCCAGCAGCTTGGCGGGGACGGCCTATGGAAACACCATATATTTT. Amino acid sequence: CASSLAGTAYGNTIYF.

The chain joins TRBV19 to TRBJ1-1; 8 nucleotides match TRBD1. The CDR3 is 16 amino acids. The V gene's germline CDR1 is LNHDA and CDR2 SQIVND (reference sequence). V dropped 3 bases and J dropped 4; count of bases not matched to a gene: 10. The CDR3 nucleotides are TGTGCCAGTAGTATTGGGCAGGGGGCCGGGGGCACTGAAGCTTTCTTT. Translating gives CASSIGQGAGGTEAFF.

The genes are TRBV3-1 (or the pseudogene TRBV3-2) and TRBJ2-5, with D uncertain. V lost 0 bases to trimming and J lost 5 bases, with 4 bases between them. Germline-derived CDR1 and CDR2 are LGHDT and YNNKEL (reference sequence). This CDR3 is built from 12 residues. DNA of the CDR3: TGTGCCAGCAGCCAAGAGTGGGAGACCCAGTACTTC. This sequence encodes CASSQEWETQYF.

This rearrangement joins TRBV4-3 to TRBJ1-2; D is undetermined. Trimming cost V 0 bases and J 7 bases, with 12 bases left between them. The CDR3 covers 14 residues. CDR1 and CDR2 from the germline V gene are LGHNA and YSLEER. The CDR3 DNA reads TGCGCCAGCAGCCAAGAACGAGCCTCGGGTGGCTACACCTTC. The encoded protein is CASSQERASGGYTF.

In nucleotides, the CDR3 is TGTGCCAGCAGTCCCGGGCCCAACACCGGGGAGCTGTTTTTT. Encoded protein: CASSPGPNTGELFF. This sequence joins TRBV2 and TRBJ2-2; D is ambiguous. CDR1 and CDR2 from the germline V gene are SNHLY and FYNNEI. CDR3 size: 14 residues. V gave up 5 bases and J gave up 2 bases, with 9 bases separating them.

V and J are TRBV7-9 and TRBJ1-1; D is uncertain. V lost 3 bases, J lost 1 base, and 9 bases lay in between. CDR1 SEHNR and CDR2 FQNEAQ come from the germline V gene (reference sequence). This CDR3 region has 14 residues. CDR3 DNA sequence: TGTGCCAGCAGCTTTAGCAGGCGGAACACTGAAGCTTTCTTT. This sequence encodes CASSFSRRNTEAFF.

The V gene is TRBV19, the J gene TRBJ2-1; D gene uncertain. This CDR3 is 13 amino acids long. The germline gives CDR1 LNHDA, CDR2 SQIVND (reference sequence). V shed 1 base and J shed 5 bases, with 6 bases lying between them. CDR3 in DNA: TGTGCCAGTAGTATAGGGAGCGACAATGAGCAGTTCTTC. Protein: CASSIGSDNEQFF.

V gene TRBV5-6 combines with J gene TRBJ1-1; 7 bases are a match to TRBD1. Looked up from germline, CDR1 is SGHDT and CDR2 is YYEEEE. Unmatched junction bases numbered 9, after V lost 0 bases and J lost 10 bases. This CDR3 comprises 14 residues. CDR3 region: CASSLEISAGGAFF. The CDR3 DNA sequence: TGTGCCAGCAGCTTGGAAATTTCGGCAGGGGGAGCTTTCTTT.

The chain combines TRBV21-1 with TRBJ1-5; no check of the table's D call, TRBD1, against the DNA was made. TRBV21-1 is noted as a pseudogene. The CDR3 is 16 residues long. The CDR3 here is CASSPRDRGSNQPQHF. In DNA form, the CDR3 reads TGTGCCAGCAGCCCACGGGACAGAGGGAGCAATCAGCCCCAGCATTTT.

The chain is built from TRBV4-1 and TRBJ2-1; 9 nucleotides align to TRBD2. This CDR3 comprises 17 residues. V lost 0 bases to trimming and J lost 7 bases; unmatched junction nucleotides: 10. The germline gives CDR1 MGHRA, CDR2 YSYEKL. The CDR3 bases are TGCGCCAGCAGCCAAGATCTGGGACTAGCCCCGCGGAATGAGCAGTTCTTC. Protein: CASSQDLGLAPRNEQFF.

V and J are TRBV2 and TRBJ2-5, with D unclear. Trimming stripped 6 bases from V and 5 bases from J, with 10 bases between. Per the germline V gene, CDR1 is SNHLY and CDR2 is FYNNEI. The CDR3 covers 12 residues. As DNA, the CDR3 is TGTGCCAGCAGCCCAATTGGGGAGACCCAGTACTTC. Amino acids: CASSPIGETQYF.

This CDR3 is CASSPSTDTQYF. As DNA, the CDR3 is TGTGCCAGCAGTCCGAGCACAGATACGCAGTATTTT. The chain links TRBV28 to TRBJ2-3; D is undetermined. Trimming pared 5 bases from V and 0 bases from J, leaving 3 bases between. The CDR3 is 12 amino acids. Germline V gene data show CDR1 as MDHEN and CDR2 as SYDVKM.

This clone was counted a few times. V is TRBV18 and J is TRBJ1-6; 8 bases fit TRBD1. V lost 3 bases to trimming and J lost 7 bases; unmatched junction nucleotides: 2. The germline V gene has CDR1 KGHSH and CDR2 LQKENI. The CDR3 has 14 amino acids. Written as DNA, the CDR3 is TGTGCCAGCTCACCCGGACAGGGAAATTCACCCCTCCACTTT. It specifies CASSPGQGNSPLHF.